This entry is about one T cell receptor beta chain. No antigen is known for it. Profiled with immunoSEQ multiplex PCR; TCRdb holds only in-frame clones, not every one. The table has about 13,000 clones, around 81% seen once. The sample comes from a study of T cells after posttransplantation cyclophosphamide. General study results and limits: Tissue-infiltrating T cells from skin or gut overlapped little with blood T cells. Recipient CMV seropositivity and CMV reactivation strongly tracked TRB clonality.

The CDR3 is 13 residues long. V lost 0 bases to trimming and J lost 7 bases, with 11 bases between them. The germline gives CDR1 SGDLS, CDR2 YYNGEE. This rearrangement joins TRBV9 to TRBJ2-7; TRBD2 is a possible D gene (6 bases). The source is a man aged 50 to 60 in good health, CMV-negative, and a related stem cell transplant donor. Sequencing was performed on memory CD4+ T cells sorted from PBMCs. CDR3: CASSVAGDGEQYF. The CDR3 bases are TGTGCCAGCAGCGTAGCGGGGGATGGGGAGCAGTACTTC.